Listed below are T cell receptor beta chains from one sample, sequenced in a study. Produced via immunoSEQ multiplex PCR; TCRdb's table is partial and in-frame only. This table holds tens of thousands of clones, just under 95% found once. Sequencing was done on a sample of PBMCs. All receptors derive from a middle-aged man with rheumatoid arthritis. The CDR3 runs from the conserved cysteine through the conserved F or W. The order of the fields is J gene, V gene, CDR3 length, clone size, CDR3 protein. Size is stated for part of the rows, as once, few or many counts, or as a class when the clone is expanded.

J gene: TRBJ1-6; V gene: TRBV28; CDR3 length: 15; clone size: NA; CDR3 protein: CASSLWEGRDSPLHF
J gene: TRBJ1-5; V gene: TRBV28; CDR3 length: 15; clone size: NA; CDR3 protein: CASSLLMEGAQPQHF
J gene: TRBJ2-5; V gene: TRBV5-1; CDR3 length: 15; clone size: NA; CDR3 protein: CASSWQGRNQETQYF
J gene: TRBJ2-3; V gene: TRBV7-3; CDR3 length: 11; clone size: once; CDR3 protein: CASSLGTRQYF
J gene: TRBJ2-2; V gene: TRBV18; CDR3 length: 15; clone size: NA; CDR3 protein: CASSRTGGRTGELFF
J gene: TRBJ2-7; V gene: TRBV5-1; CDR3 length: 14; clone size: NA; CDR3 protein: CASSLFQVPYEQYF
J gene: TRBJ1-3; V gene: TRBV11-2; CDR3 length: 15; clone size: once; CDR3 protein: CASDENRASGNTIYF
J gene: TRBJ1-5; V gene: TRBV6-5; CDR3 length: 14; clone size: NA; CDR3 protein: CASKDGQRNQPQHF
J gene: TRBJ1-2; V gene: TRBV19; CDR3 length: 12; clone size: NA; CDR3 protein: CASSIVGYGYTF
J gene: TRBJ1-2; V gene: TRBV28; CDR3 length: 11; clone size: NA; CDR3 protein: CASGKGYGYTF
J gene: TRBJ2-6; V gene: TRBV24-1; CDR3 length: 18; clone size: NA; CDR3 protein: CATSDPPGSRSGANVLTF
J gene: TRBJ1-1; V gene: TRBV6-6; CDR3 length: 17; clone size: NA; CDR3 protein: CASSRRDRGLMNTEAFF
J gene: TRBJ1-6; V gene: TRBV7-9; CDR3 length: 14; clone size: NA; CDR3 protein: CASSLVSGDSPLHF
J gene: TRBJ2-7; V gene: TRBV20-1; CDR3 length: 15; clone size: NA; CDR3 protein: CSASPRRGTRYEQYF
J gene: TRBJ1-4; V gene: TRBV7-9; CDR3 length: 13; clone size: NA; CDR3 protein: CASSPQTNEKLFF
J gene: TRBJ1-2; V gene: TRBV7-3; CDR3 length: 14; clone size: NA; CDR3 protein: CASSLTPGNYGYTF
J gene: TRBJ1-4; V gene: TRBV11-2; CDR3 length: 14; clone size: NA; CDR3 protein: CASSSDRGAKKLFF
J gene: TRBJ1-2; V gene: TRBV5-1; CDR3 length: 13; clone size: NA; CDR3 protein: CASSTDSYYGYTF
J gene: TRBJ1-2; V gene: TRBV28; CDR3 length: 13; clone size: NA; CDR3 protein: CASRPEVLKGYTF
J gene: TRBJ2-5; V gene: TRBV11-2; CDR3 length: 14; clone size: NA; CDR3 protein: CASSLGGQGETQYF
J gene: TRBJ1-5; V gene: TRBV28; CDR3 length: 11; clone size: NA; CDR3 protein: CASSPNQPQHF
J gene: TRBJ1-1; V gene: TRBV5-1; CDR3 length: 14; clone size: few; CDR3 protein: CASSPDGRDTEAFF
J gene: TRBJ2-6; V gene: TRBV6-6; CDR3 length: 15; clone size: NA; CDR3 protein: CASSYSGSGANVLTF
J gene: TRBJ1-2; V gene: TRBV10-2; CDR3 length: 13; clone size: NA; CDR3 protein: CASREGVIGGYTF
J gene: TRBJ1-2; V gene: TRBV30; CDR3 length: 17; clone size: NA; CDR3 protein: CAWSVRGQGAESRGYTF
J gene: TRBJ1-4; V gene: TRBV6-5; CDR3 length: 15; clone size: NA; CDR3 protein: CASSYGPYSPEKLFF
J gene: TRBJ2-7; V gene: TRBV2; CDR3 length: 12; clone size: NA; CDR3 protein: CASRRGVREQYF
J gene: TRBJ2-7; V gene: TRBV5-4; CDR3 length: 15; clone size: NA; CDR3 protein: CASSPGSGEFYEQYF
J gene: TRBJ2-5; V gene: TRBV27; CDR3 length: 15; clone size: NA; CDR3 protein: CASSWGTGERKTQYF
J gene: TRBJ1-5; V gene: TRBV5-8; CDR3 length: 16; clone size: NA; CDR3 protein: CASSVRDRAQNQPQHF
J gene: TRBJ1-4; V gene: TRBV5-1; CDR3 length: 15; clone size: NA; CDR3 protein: CASSLEGLNWEKLFF
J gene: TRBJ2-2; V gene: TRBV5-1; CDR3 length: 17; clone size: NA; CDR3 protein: CASSLDTSGGNTGELFF
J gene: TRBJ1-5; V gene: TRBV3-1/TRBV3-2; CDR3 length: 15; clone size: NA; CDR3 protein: CASSQAVSLGQPQHF
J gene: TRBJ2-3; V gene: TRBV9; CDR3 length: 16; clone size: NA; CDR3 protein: CASSLLPTGGADTQYF
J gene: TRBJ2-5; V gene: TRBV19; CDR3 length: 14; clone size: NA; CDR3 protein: CASSIGPYQETQYF
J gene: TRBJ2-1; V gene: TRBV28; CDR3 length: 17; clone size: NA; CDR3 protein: CASSLTQREGPYNEQFF
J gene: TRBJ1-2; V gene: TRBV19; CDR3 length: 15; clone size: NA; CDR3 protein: CASSPSQGLAYGYTF